Listed below are T cell receptor beta chains from one sample, sequenced in a study of T cell responses to AZD1222 COVID-19 vaccine. Generated by immunoSEQ multiplex PCR, the TCRdb table keeps only in-frame clones and is missing some. The profile covers almost 65,000 clones, with roughly 84% appearing a single time and around 7.3% taken by the ten largest. The sequencing here drew on peripheral blood, taken on day 0 of AZD1222 vaccination. These receptors came from an adult in good health. Both conserved end residues are part of each CDR3. D genes are given only for firm matches. Some rows mark clone size as missing; the rest say once, few, many or name a class of expanded clone.

J | size | D | V | DNA | CDR3
TRBJ2-7 | - | - | TRBV7-9 | TGTGCCAGCAGGTCCGGAACCTACGAGCAGTACTTC | CASRSGTYEQYF
TRBJ1-3 | - | - | TRBV30 | TGTGCCTGGAGTGTTAAGGGAACCGGAAACACCATATATTTT | CAWSVKGTGNTIYF
TRBJ1-5 | - | - | TRBV12-5 | TGTGCTAGTGGTTTGGACAGGGCGAGGGGTCAGCCCCAGCATTTT | CASGLDRARGQPQHF
TRBJ1-6 | - | - | TRBV6-2/TRBV6-3 | TGTGCCAGCAGTTACGGGGAGCGCTGGAATTCACCCCTCCACTTT | CASSYGERWNSPLHF
TRBJ2-7 | - | - | TRBV6-6 | TGTGCCAGCAGTTCTGGAAACTACGAGCAGTACTTC | CASSSGNYEQYF
TRBJ2-5 | - | TRBD2 | TRBV2 | TGTGCCAGCAGTAGAAGCGGGGGGGCCGGAGAGACCCAGTACTTC | CASSRSGGAGETQYF
TRBJ2-7 | - | TRBD2 | TRBV6-5 | TGTGCCAGCACCTCCCTAGCGGGGGGCTCCTACGAGCAGTACTTC | CASTSLAGGSYEQYF
TRBJ2-1 | - | TRBD2 | TRBV7-6 | TGTGCCAGCAGTAACATCGGGACTAGCGGGGGAGATTACAATGAGCAGTTCTTC | CASSNIGTSGGDYNEQFF
TRBJ1-1 | - | - | TRBV18 | TGTGCCAGCTCACCACGGTTTGCGGGGACGGGGAACACTGAAGCTTTCTTT | CASSPRFAGTGNTEAFF
TRBJ2-2 | - | - | TRBV7-2 | TGTGCCAGCAGCTTCGACTCACATAACAGGGTTCGGGCCGGGGAGCTGTTTTTT | CASSFDSHNRVRAGELFF
TRBJ2-4 | once | - | TRBV14 | TGTGCCAGCAGCCGAGGGCGTCGGGACATTCAGTACTTC | CASSRGRRDIQYF
TRBJ1-5 | - | - | TRBV6-4 | TGTGCCAGCAGTCTAATAGGGGGTCAGCCCCAGCATTTT | CASSLIGGQPQHF
TRBJ1-6 | - | - | TRBV18 | TGTGCCAGCTCACTACGCGACCGGGGGTTGGGTTCACCCCTCCACTTT | CASSLRDRGLGSPLHF
TRBJ2-1 | - | TRBD2 | TRBV7-9 | TGTGCCACCGAGCGGGGGGTTTTCTTAGGGAGTGAGCAGTTCTTC | CATERGVFLGSEQFF
TRBJ1-1 | - | - | TRBV7-6 | TGTGCCAGCAGCTTAGAGGCCGCCCTAAACACTGAAGCTTTCTTT | CASSLEAALNTEAFF
TRBJ1-3 | - | - | TRBV21-1 | TGTGCCAGCAGCAAAGGAGGGCCCCCACAGGGGGCTAAAGTCACCATATATTTT | CASSKGGPPQGAKVTIYF
TRBJ2-7 | - | - | TRBV11-2 | TGTGCCAGCAGCCCCCTCGTCCACACCTCCGCCGAGCAGTACTTC | CASSPLVHTSAEQYF
TRBJ2-7 | - | - | TRBV2 | TGTGCCAGCAGTAGCCCACGCCACCGCTACGAGCAGTACTTC | CASSSPRHRYEQYF
TRBJ1-2 | - | - | TRBV27 | TGTGCCAGCAGCCTCGGAGGCGAGGGCTACACCTTC | CASSLGGEGYTF
TRBJ2-1 | - | TRBD2 | TRBV11-3 | TGTGCCAGCAGCCTCGGACTAGCGGTGGGCAATGAGCAGTTCTTC | CASSLGLAVGNEQFF
TRBJ2-5 | - | - | TRBV4-2 | TGTGCCAGCAGCCAAGAACAGGGCAACCAAGAGACCCAGTACTTC | CASSQEQGNQETQYF
TRBJ2-2 | once | - | TRBV4-2 | TGTGCCAGCACCATTGGGGCGGGGATCGATACCGGGGAGCTGTTTTTT | CASTIGAGIDTGELFF
TRBJ2-7 | - | TRBD1 | TRBV19 | TGTGCCAGTAGTGGACAGGTCCTAAGGCACGAGCAGTACTTC | CASSGQVLRHEQYF
TRBJ1-1 | - | - | TRBV7-9 | TGTGCCAGCAGCGCTTTGAGGTTTGGCACTGAAGCTTTCTTT | CASSALRFGTEAFF
TRBJ1-1 | - | - | TRBV25-1 | TGTGCCAGCAAATTCACGGAGAACACTGAAGCTTTCTTT | CASKFTENTEAFF
TRBJ1-3 | - | TRBD1 | TRBV23-1 | TGCGCCAGCAGTCAGTCGGACAGGGCGATCATGGGAGGAAACACCATATATTTT | CASSQSDRAIMGGNTIYF
TRBJ2-2 | - | TRBD2 | TRBV5-4 | TGTGCCAGCAGCAGGGATATGTGGGGGGGCACCGGGGAGCTGTTTTTT | CASSRDMWGGTGELFF
TRBJ2-3 | once | - | TRBV5-1 | TGCGCCAGCAGCTTGGAGGGCAGGGGGGCCACAGATACGCAGTATTTT | CASSLEGRGATDTQYF
TRBJ2-5 | - | TRBD1 | TRBV3-1/TRBV3-2 | TGTGCCAGCAGCCCGCGGGACAGGGAGGGGACCCAGTACTTC | CASSPRDREGTQYF
TRBJ1-5 | - | TRBD1 | TRBV6-6 | TGTGCCAGCACCCGTGGGACAGGGGCCTTTAATCAGCCCCAGCATTTT | CASTRGTGAFNQPQHF
TRBJ1-2 | few | - | TRBV6-1 | TGTGCCAGCAGTGAAGCGCTATACAGGGCTCACTATGGCTACACCTTC | CASSEALYRAHYGYTF
TRBJ2-7 | - | - | TRBV14 | TGTGCCAGCAGCCAAGATGGGTATCTTACCTACGAGCAGTACTTC | CASSQDGYLTYEQYF
TRBJ2-7 | - | TRBD1 | TRBV6-5 | TGTGCCAGCCTCACAGGGGGCTACGAGCAGTACTTC | CASLTGGYEQYF
TRBJ2-7 | - | TRBD1 | TRBV5-5 | TGTGCCAGCTCCGGGACAGGGACCTACGAGCAGTACTTC | CASSGTGTYEQYF
TRBJ1-6 | - | TRBD1 | TRBV7-7 | TGTGCCAGCAGCTGGACAGGGAGGGACTATAATTCACCCCTCCACTTT | CASSWTGRDYNSPLHF
TRBJ2-2 | - | TRBD2 | TRBV6-2/TRBV6-3 | TGTGCCAGCAGTTACTCGAGGCCCTTGACTAGCGGTTCCGGGGAGCTGTTTTTT | CASSYSRPLTSGSGELFF
TRBJ2-7 | - | TRBD1 | TRBV6-2/TRBV6-3 | TGTGCCAGCAGTTATCCGGGACAGTCCTCCTACGAGCAGTACTTC | CASSYPGQSSYEQYF
TRBJ2-3 | - | - | TRBV27 | TGTGCCAGCAGTCGGATCCGCCGGCTCACAGATACGCAGTATTTT | CASSRIRRLTDTQYF
TRBJ2-7 | - | - | TRBV10-3 | TGTGCCATCACCAGCCCTGGCACAAGCTCCTACGAGCAGTACTTC | CAITSPGTSSYEQYF
TRBJ2-5 | - | TRBD1 | TRBV18 | TGTGCCAGCTCACTACAGGGGCAAGAGACCCAGTACTTC | CASSLQGQETQYF
TRBJ2-1 | - | TRBD2 | TRBV19 | TGTGCCAGTAGTATATCTGGGCTAGCGGGGGGCGGTGAGCAGTTCTTC | CASSISGLAGGGEQFF
TRBJ2-7 | - | TRBD1 | TRBV18 | TGTGCCAGCTCTAACTCAATCAGACAGGGCCCCTACGAGCAGTACTTC | CASSNSIRQGPYEQYF
TRBJ1-2 | - | - | TRBV5-1 | TGCGCCAGCAGCGTGGACAGCTATGGCTACACCTTC | CASSVDSYGYTF
TRBJ1-2 | - | TRBD1 | TRBV19 | TGTGCCAGTAGACCCGCCGGGACAGGGAATGGCTACACCTTC | CASRPAGTGNGYTF
TRBJ1-2 | - | - | TRBV19 | TGTGCCAGTAGTCCGATATGGGGGCCCACCTTGATCACCTTC | CASSPIWGPTLITF
TRBJ2-7 | - | - | TRBV5-1 | TGCGCCAGCAGCGAATACCGAGGGGACGACGAGCAGTACTTC | CASSEYRGDDEQYF
TRBJ2-2 | - | - | TRBV7-5 | TGTGCCAGAAGCTTTATAAGAATTTGCGGGGAGCTGTTTTTT | CARSFIRICGELFF